One sample yielded the 5 T cell receptor beta chains listed below, sequenced in a study of control samples from healthy donors and cancer patients. Repertoires were generated with immunoSEQ multiplex PCR, while TCRdb's copy carries only in-frame clones and drops some. The sample has about 50,000 clones; just over 90% are singletons. The sequenced sample was PBMCs. Receptors originate from a man aged 25 to 45 with colorectal cancer.

This clone was detected only once. This sequence joins TRBV29-1 and TRBJ1-1, with D maybe TRBD1 (6 bases). Between the trimmed V and J ends, which lost 7 bases and 0 bases, there was a span of 21 bases. Germline V gene sequence: CDR1 SQVTM, CDR2 ANQGSEA. CDR3 length: 16 amino acids. The DNA of the CDR3 is TGCAGCGCTGCGGTGGCCAGGGGAGGTGTGAACACTGAAGCTTTCTTT. Its protein is CSAAVARGGVNTEAFF.

V gene TRBV15 combines with J gene TRBJ1-6; D might be TRBD1 (6 bases). The V end was cut by 1 base, the J end by 4 bases, with 26 bases between. The CDR3 runs to 21 residues. Germline CDR1 reads LNHNV; CDR2 reads YYDKDF (reference sequence). In DNA, the CDR3 is TGTGCCACCAGCAGAGGGGAACGACTTGACAGGCCGGTTAGTTATAATTCACCCCTCCACTTT. It codes for CATSRGERLDRPVSYNSPLHF.

The rearrangement uses TRBV5-6 and TRBJ1-1; weak D call: TRBD1 (5 bases). The CDR3 is made up of 16 amino acids. Germline assignment: CDR1 SGHDT and CDR2 YYEEEE. V dropped 5 bases and J dropped 0 bases, with 17 bases sitting between them. The CDR3 spells CASSQRGPSMNTEAFF. CDR3 in DNA: TGTGCCAGCAGTCAAAGGGGTCCCTCCATGAACACTGAAGCTTTCTTT.

J is TRBJ2-7 and V is TRBV5-6; 10 bases fit TRBD1. CDR1 is SGHDT, CDR2 YYEEEE, per germline. V dropped 1 base and J dropped 2; count of bases not matched to a gene: 6. The CDR3 is made up of 16 amino acids. The chain's CDR3 is CASSLFGGTGAYEQYF. In DNA, the CDR3 is TGTGCCAGCAGCTTGTTTGGTGGGACAGGGGCCTACGAGCAGTACTTC. Supplemented by reference TRBV5-6 and TRBJ2-7, the full variable domain reads DAGVTQSPTHLIKTRGQQVTLRCSPKSGHDTVSWYQQALGQGPQFIFQYYEEEERQRGNFPDRFSGHQFPNYSSELNVNALLLGDSALYLCASSLFGGTGAYEQYFGPGTRLTVT.

The chain combines TRBV19 with TRBJ2-7, with TRBD1 identical over 7 bases. The CDR3 spans 14 residues. The germline V gene has CDR1 LNHDA and CDR2 SQIVND (reference sequence). The V and J ends lost 5 bases and 4 bases, in that order; junction bases with no gene match: 8. Written as DNA, the CDR3 is TGTGCCAGTAGTGTCACAGGGGAAAGGTACGAGCAGTACTTC. Translated, it gives CASSVTGERYEQYF.